These 19 T cell receptor beta chains share one sample of origin, sequenced in a study of blood T cell repertoires in COVID-19 (dated by TCRdb to 2020 to 2021). Receptor amplification or capture employed the immunoSEQ multiplex PCR assay. As stored in TCRdb, this immuneACCESS dataset retains in-frame rearrangements with V and J assigned. A fraction of the clones does not appear; measured against another copy, unresolved V genes explain less than half of the discrepancy, and the remainder lacks a known reason. The sample includes about 230,000 clones, with 83% observed a single time. The top ten clonotypes cover around 6.8% of the sample. Sequencing was carried out using peripheral blood. The receptor source for this set is a woman aged 45-65 years with acute or convalescent COVID-19.

The sample holds a few counts of this clone. The chain has TRBV5-1 and TRBJ2-7; 8 nucleotides agree with TRBD1. With V trimmed by 3 bases and J by 7 bases, 12 bases remained unmatched. CDR1 and CDR2 from the germline V gene are SGHRS and YFSETQ. This CDR3 comprises 15 residues. As DNA, the CDR3 is TGCGCCAGCAGCTCCTCTGGGCAGGGGGCGGGGGAGCAGTACTTC. Translated: CASSSSGQGAGEQYF.

This clone was observed a handful of times. V usage is TRBV6-1 and J usage is TRBJ1-4, with a tentative D call TRBD1 (6 bases). This CDR3 has 15 amino acids. CDR1 is MNHNS, CDR2 SASEGT, per germline. V was cut by 0 bases and J by 8 bases, with 13 bases left in between. The CDR3 coding sequence is TGTGCCAGCAGTGAAGCGGGCAGGGGAAACGAAAAACTGTTTTTT. Its translation is CASSEAGRGNEKLFF.

This chain connects TRBV25-1 to TRBJ2-1; 8 positions agree with TRBD2. J gave up 7 bases and V 1 base, and 6 bases lay outside the gene matches. CDR1 is MGHDK and CDR2 is SYGVNS in the germline V gene. This CDR3 has 15 residues. CDR3 sequence reads: CASSESAGAVNEQFF. The CDR3 nucleotides read TGTGCCAGCAGTGAATCAGCGGGGGCGGTGAATGAGCAGTTCTTC. Filled out from reference TRBV25-1 and TRBJ2-1, the complete variable domain reads EADIYQTPRYLVIGTGKKITLECSQTMGHDKMYWYQQDPGMELHLIHYSYGVNSTEKGDLSSESTVSRIRTEHFPLTLESARPSHTSQYLCASSESAGAVNEQFFGPGTRLTVL.

V is TRBV5-1 and J is TRBJ2-7, with a weak D call TRBD1 (5 bases). CDR1 is SGHRS and CDR2 is YFSETQ in the germline V gene. The CDR3 is 14 amino acids. V was shortened by 0 bases and J by 2 bases, with 9 bases between the two germline ends. CDR3 sequence: CASSLASGTYEQYF. The CDR3 coding sequence is TGCGCCAGCAGCTTGGCCTCAGGGACCTACGAGCAGTACTTC.

The chain combines TRBV25-1 with TRBJ1-1; 7 bases match TRBD1. V was pared by 4 bases and J by 1 base, with 6 bases of the junction left unmatched. Germline-derived CDR1 and CDR2 are MGHDK and SYGVNS. The CDR3 is 15 residues long. The CDR3 sequence: CASSGIRGSNTEAFF. CDR3 coding DNA: TGTGCCAGCAGTGGGATCAGGGGGTCGAACACTGAAGCTTTCTTT.

The chain employs TRBV4-1 and TRBJ1-4; possibly TRBD1 for D (6 bases). V gave up 3 bases and J gave up 8 bases, with 16 bases separating them. The CDR3 covers 15 residues. CDR1 is MGHRA and CDR2 is YSYEKL in the germline V gene. CDR3 sequence (DNA): TGCGCCAGCAGCCACATACAGGGTCGCGAGGAAAAACTGTTTTTT. Translating it yields CASSHIQGREEKLFF.

Turning to this clone: Other DNA sequences of this sample code for an identical CDR3. The chain has TRBV6-6 and TRBJ1-5; D is ambiguous. Between the trimmed V and J ends, which lost 8 bases and 1 base, there was a span of 12 bases. This CDR3 is 14 amino acids long. Germline CDR1 is MNHNY and CDR2 is SVGAGI (reference sequence). This CDR3 is CASREGTSNQPQHF. DNA for the CDR3: TGTGCCAGCCGGGAGGGAACGAGCAATCAGCCCCAGCATTTT.

This clone was found a few times. This chain links TRBV21-1 with TRBJ1-5; TRBD1 is the table's D call, not checked against the DNA. TRBV21-1 constitutes a pseudogene. The CDR3 runs 13 residues. The CDR3 here is CASSKAQAPPQHF. CDR3 nucleotide sequence: TGTGCCAGCAGCAAAGCTCAGGCCCCGCCCCAGCATTTT.

V and J are TRBV20-1 and TRBJ1-3; no firm D call. Looked up from germline, CDR1 is DFQATT and CDR2 is SNEGSKA (reference sequence). There are 15 residues in the CDR3. V lost 7 bases and J 0 bases, leaving 16 bases between the germline ends. CDR3 DNA sequence: TGCAGTGGCAGTGAGAGTCTCTACTCTGGAAACACCATATATTTT. It codes for CSGSESLYSGNTIYF.

The V gene is TRBV18, the J gene TRBJ2-5; weak D call: TRBD2 (5 bases). The germline gives CDR1 KGHSH, CDR2 LQKENI. Between the trimmed V and J ends, which lost 2 bases and 5 bases, there was a span of 12 bases. The CDR3 loop spans 14 amino acids. The CDR3 spells CASSPEQGSETQYF. Written as DNA, the CDR3 is TGTGCCAGCTCACCAGAGCAAGGGAGTGAGACCCAGTACTTC.

The chain is built from TRBV11-1 and TRBJ1-1; 7 bases are shared with TRBD1. In germline, CDR1 is SGHAT, CDR2 FQDESV (reference sequence). With V trimmed by 4 bases and J by 6 bases, 5 bases remained unmatched. This CDR3 spans 13 amino acids. The CDR3 reads CASSSQGVAEAFF. CDR3 nucleotides: TGTGCCAGCAGCTCGCAGGGGGTGGCTGAAGCTTTCTTT.

V usage is TRBV6-1 and J usage is TRBJ2-7; perhaps TRBD2 as D (6 bases). The V and J ends lost 3 bases and 7 bases respectively, with 16 bases between them. Germline CDR1 and CDR2: MNHNS and SASEGT. The CDR3 loop spans 14 amino acids. The DNA of the CDR3 is TGTGCCAGCAGTGATGGGACTGCTGTGAGGGAGCAGTACTTC. Translating it yields CASSDGTAVREQYF.

The genes are TRBV7-2 and TRBJ2-1, with a weak D call TRBD1 (6 bases). This CDR3 has 14 amino acids. V was clipped by 4 bases and J by 7 bases, with 14 bases between them. CDR1 and CDR2 (germline): SGHTA, FQGNSA. This CDR3 reads CASSSNRATNEQFF. CDR3 DNA sequence: TGTGCCAGCAGCTCAAACAGGGCTACGAATGAGCAGTTCTTC.

CDR3 loop: CASSSDSEQFF. The CDR3 DNA follows: TGTGCCAGCAGCTCAGACAGTGAGCAGTTCTTC. The rearrangement links TRBV7-9 to TRBJ2-1; tentatively, D is TRBD1 (5 bases). The CDR3 totals 11 residues. The V gene's germline CDR1 is SEHNR and CDR2 FQNEAQ (reference sequence). V was cut by 4 bases and J by 9 bases, with 7 bases left in between.

The chain employs TRBV4-3 and TRBJ1-6, with TRBD1 matching over 8 bases. From germline, CDR1 is LGHNA and CDR2 YSLEER. The CDR3 is 18 amino acids. The V and J ends lost 0 bases and 7 bases, in that order; junction bases with no gene match: 11. The CDR3 nucleotides read TGCGCCAGCAGCCAAGATGGGGACCGACAGGGGATGAATTCACCCCTCCACTTT. Residues: CASSQDGDRQGMNSPLHF.

CDR3 protein: CASSYGGATGELFF. The DNA of the CDR3 is TGTGCCAGCAGCTATGGGGGGGCCACCGGGGAGCTGTTTTTT. The genes are TRBV27 and TRBJ2-2; possible D gene TRBD2, 7 bases. The V gene's germline CDR1 is MNHEY and CDR2 SMNVEV (reference sequence). The CDR3 is 14 residues long. Trimming shortened V by 6 bases and J by 4 bases, and 12 bases separated the two germline ends.

This chain joins TRBV6-5 and TRBJ1-2; 7 bases align to TRBD1. The germline V gene encodes CDR1 MNHEY and CDR2 SVGAGI. The trim removed 7 bases at V and 2 bases at J, leaving 7 bases unmatched. This CDR3 is 14 amino acids long. CDR3 DNA sequence: TGTGCCAGCATGTCGGGACAGATGAACTATGGCTACACCTTC. It yields the protein CASMSGQMNYGYTF.

The chain recombines TRBV7-9 with TRBJ2-2; a possible D gene is TRBD1 (6 bases). V was shortened by 8 bases and J by 4 bases, with 14 bases between the two germline ends. The CDR3 consists of 14 residues. Germline V gives CDR1 SEHNR, CDR2 FQNEAQ (reference sequence). The CDR3 here is CASGSDSLTGELFF. Here the CDR3 DNA reads TGTGCCAGCGGATCGGACAGTCTCACCGGGGAGCTGTTTTTT.

The J gene is TRBJ2-3, the V gene TRBV14, with D hard to call. There are 13 residues in the CDR3. The V gene lost 2 bases and the J gene lost 8 bases, with 11 bases spanning the gap. Looked up from germline, CDR1 is SGHDN and CDR2 is FVKESK. The CDR3 region is CASSQSQRSTQYF. Written as DNA, the CDR3 is TGTGCCAGCAGCCAAAGTCAACGGTCTACGCAGTATTTT.